This TCR beta chain was retrieved from a study of blood T cells in healthy people across ages. Donor samples were obtained from healthy Caucasian individuals from Russia, aged about 6 to 95. CDR1 is KGHSH and CDR2 is LQKENI in the germline V gene. The length of the CDR3 is 13 residues. Deletions cut 3 bases from V and 8 bases from J, with 13 bases between. Sample-barcoded 5' priming and a J-beta primer mix drove a second PCR of 7 to 11 cycles. MiXCR was run by TCRdb on the 5' RACE reads, yielding one entry per CDR3 protein. The data show about 620,000 distinct CDR3 sequences, 45% to 60% seen once. The gene calls are TRBV18 and TRBJ1-1; D gene uncertain. The receptor comes from a woman of 80 years or more in good health. Sequenced sample: blood. CDR3 in DNA: TGTGCCAGCTCACCGAACATGGGTGAAGAAGCTTTCTTT. Translated: CASSPNMGEEAFF.